Reported below is one TCR beta chain. Its cognate antigen has yet to be identified. Base-call qualities are not available, and no considerably larger clone is one nucleotide away. TCR cDNA was synthesized by 5'RACE template switching, through which a universal primer site and unique molecular identifiers were introduced. Priming of cDNA synthesis was performed from both the TCR alpha and TCR beta constant segments. Library amplification used two PCR steps, and the second PCR step added sample barcodes and sequencing adapters. Sequencing of libraries was done on Illumina HiSeq 2500 (2x100 bp) or NovaSeq (2x150 bp). As for the original processing: Reads were demultiplexed and collapsed into UMI consensus sequences with MIGEC, and V(D)J alignment was performed with MiXCR. Using edgeR on replicate PBMC samples, clonotypes were called vaccine-responding if FDR was below 0.01 and the log2 fold change was above 5 up to day 15. CD4 or CD8 identity was assigned to each bulk clonotype according to whether the clonotype was present at higher abundance in the sequenced CD4 repertoire or the sequenced CD8 repertoire. Using fastp at Q25 and MiXCR, TCRdb reprocessed the public reads and kept productive beta chains. Every distinct CDR3 protein forms one entry, paired with its most common genes and DNA. TCRdb's processing, not the authors' own work, is the source of the V and J calls. For this sample there are some 500,000 distinct CDR3 sequences; about 13% appear just once. Of the sample, around 15% is held by the ten largest clones.

The treatment or condition label, read with the paper, signifies: live attenuated yellow fever vaccine strain. At each blood-draw timepoint, two biological replicates of bulk PBMCs were collected. A standard Ficoll-Paque protocol was used to isolate PBMCs from peripheral blood. RNA was extracted with TriZol from bulk PBMCs, CD4 and CD8 fractions, and dextramer-positive and dextramer-negative fractions. From V the trimming removes 7 bases and from J it removes 0 bases, while the gene matches leave 5 bases of the junction unaccounted for. Counted from cysteine to phenylalanine, this CDR3 has 14 amino acids. Only the CDR3 region is kept as DNA, spanning 42 bases read in frame from base 1. According to the germline V gene, CDR1 reads ENHRY and CDR2 reads SYGVKD. The source of the sample is a study of T cells after yellow fever vaccination (dated by TCRdb to the late 2010s). Regarding the study in general: The SMART-Seq v4 Ultra Low Input RNA kit was used to prepare libraries from fractions with low cell numbers. To track T-cell clones before and after primary and booster YFV17D yellow fever vaccination, bulk TCR alpha and beta repertoires were sequenced longitudinally. The cohort comprised two healthy male donors, one aged 18 to 30 and one aged 30 to 40 years. Blood was drawn at multiple timepoints before and after primary and secondary immunization, with bulk PBMC replicates and cell subsets isolated.

Broader findings and caveats from the paper: Because the study included only a couple of donors, the extent to which the findings can be generalized is limited. A small fraction of clonotypes appeared in both the CD4 and CD8 compartments, likely as a result of convergent recombination. Because abundant contaminating clonotypes from the bulk population could be contained in FACS-sorted repertoires, computational filtering was required. The secondary T-cell response was weaker than the primary response but faster, peaking on day 5 instead of day 15. Most clones expanded after primary vaccination were re-detected after the booster (about 95% of CD4 and approximately 89% of CD8), suggesting broad memory maintenance.

The sequence was obtained from a man younger than 40 who received the YFV17D yellow fever vaccine. Here the sequenced sample was PBMCs, taken on the day of the yellow fever booster vaccination. The rearranged chain carries TRBV10-3 and TRBJ1-1, with 7 bases aligning to TRBD1. The sequence in DNA is TGTGCCATCACCAGGGACAGCATGAACACTGAAGCTTTCTTT. Translated, it reads CAITRDSMNTEAFF.